A single sample is the source of the 18 T cell receptor beta chains below, sequenced in a study of blood T cells in healthy people across ages. A second PCR, run for 7 to 11 cycles, used a sample-barcoded 5' primer plus a J-beta primer mix. TCRdb reprocessed the 5' RACE reads via MiXCR and lists one record per CDR3 protein. The sample lists about 320,000 distinct CDR3 sequences, 27% occurring once. The sequenced material came from blood. The source of these receptors is a woman between 65 and 79 years old in good health.

The chain joins TRBV12-3 or TRBV12-4 to TRBJ1-1; 12 bases fit TRBD1. Trimming cost V 3 bases and J 1 base; bases outside gene matches: 12. CDR3 length: 19 amino acids. CDR3 DNA: TGTGCCAGCAGTTTCTCCGGGACAGGGGGCGTTTGGGCGAACACTGAAGCTTTCTTT. The encoded protein is CASSFSGTGGVWANTEAFF.

J is TRBJ2-7 and V is TRBV7-8; D unresolved. This CDR3 is 13 amino acids long. The V end lost 1 base, the J end lost 5 bases, and 9 bases lay between the germline ends. Germline V gene lookup returns CDR1 SGHVS and CDR2 FQNEAQ. CDR3 residues: CASSLGYRNEQYF. The CDR3 nucleotides read TGTGCCAGCAGCTTAGGATATAGGAACGAGCAGTACTTC.

V usage is TRBV3-1 and J usage is TRBJ2-5; 7 bases are shared with TRBD2. Germline assignment: CDR1 LGHDT and CDR2 YNNKEL (reference sequence). With 3 bases clipped from V and 3 bases from J, the junction kept 1 base outside the gene matches. The CDR3 consists of 13 residues. The CDR3 region has the DNA TGTGCCAGCAGCCAGACTAGCAAAGAGACCCAGTACTTC. Protein sequence: CASSQTSKETQYF.

The J gene is TRBJ2-2, the V gene TRBV24-1; D may be TRBD1 (5 bases). Per the germline V gene, CDR1 is KGHDR and CDR2 is SFDVKD. The CDR3 has 15 amino acids. Trimming pared 2 bases from V and 5 bases from J, leaving 11 bases between. The CDR3 sequence: CATSDSGRVTGELFF. The CDR3 bases are TGTGCCACCAGTGATTCGGGCAGGGTGACCGGGGAGCTGTTTTTT.

This rearrangement joins TRBV11-2 to TRBJ2-3; 10 bases line up with TRBD2. The CDR3 totals 13 residues. CDR1 SGHAT and CDR2 FQNNGV come from the germline V gene. J was trimmed by 6 bases and V by 11 bases; bases with no gene match: 8. The CDR3 loop reads CASVLAGADTQYF. As DNA, the CDR3 is TGTGCCTCGGTGCTAGCGGGAGCGGATACGCAGTATTTT. The full variable domain, rest sourced from reference TRBV11-2 and TRBJ2-3, is EAGVAQSPRYKIIEKRQSVAFWCNPISGHATLYWYQQILGQGPKLLIQFQNNGVVDDSQLPKDRFSAERLKGVDSTLKIQPAKLEDSAVYLCASVLAGADTQYFGPGTRLTVL.

The V and J genes are TRBV20-1 and TRBJ2-6; D is undetermined. V was pared by 2 bases and J by 0 bases, with 14 bases between. The CDR3 runs 17 residues. Germline V gives CDR1 DFQATT, CDR2 SNEGSKA (reference sequence). CDR3 sequence reads: CSARNPDGSSGANVLTF. The CDR3 nucleotides read TGCAGTGCTAGAAACCCGGACGGATCCTCTGGGGCCAACGTCCTGACTTTC.

This clonotype was recorded a few times. This sequence joins TRBV28 and TRBJ2-5; TRBD1 matches 7 bases. Trimming removed 4 bases from V and 0 bases from J; junction bases left unmatched: 11. CDR3 length: 17 amino acids. Germline V CDR1 and CDR2: MDHEN, SYDVKM. The CDR3 loop is CASSSSHNRGYQETQYF. The DNA for the CDR3 is TGTGCCAGCAGTTCCTCCCACAACAGGGGATACCAAGAGACCCAGTACTTC.

This clonotype was counted a few times. The rearrangement links TRBV24-1 to TRBJ1-2; 9 nucleotides match TRBD1. The CDR3 runs 12 residues. Germline V CDR1 and CDR2: KGHDR, SFDVKD. Trimming took 7 bases from V and 7 from J; bases not matched to a gene: 3. CDR3 coding DNA: TGTGCCACCAGCGGGGGACAGGGTGGCTACACCTTC. It yields the protein CATSGGQGGYTF.

The chain couples TRBV4-1 to TRBJ2-1; possible D gene TRBD1, 6 bases. The DNA end lines up better with TRBJ2-7; the J call may be wrong. The CDR3 spans 14 residues. Germline CDR1 MGHRA, CDR2 YSYEKL. CDR3 amino acids: CASSQPTDSSPQYF. For the CDR3, the DNA is TGCGCCAGCAGCCAACCTACGGACAGTTCCCCGCAGTACTTC.

This clonotype was recorded a few times. The junction differs from germline at one of its ends, possibly a read error. The V call is TRBV5-6, the J call TRBJ2-6; no reliable D call. Germline lookup yields CDR1 SGHDT and CDR2 YYEEEE. The CDR3 contains 14 residues. The CDR3 spells CACSFLNGANVLTF. CDR3 nucleotide sequence: TGTGCCTGCAGCTTTTTAAATGGGGCCAACGTCCTGACTTTC. Drawing the rest from reference TRBV5-6 and TRBJ2-6, the complete variable domain is DAGVTQSPTHLIKTRGQQVTLRCSPKSGHDTVSWYQQALGQGPQFIFQYYEEEERQRGNFPDRFSGHQFPNYSSELNVNALLLGDSALYLCACSFLNGANVLTFGAGSRLTVL.

This clonotype has only a few counts. The chain employs TRBV28 and TRBJ2-1; 8 bases agree with TRBD2. The CDR3 sequence is 16 residues long. The germline V gene has CDR1 MDHEN and CDR2 SYDVKM. J gave up 4 bases and V 3 bases, and 8 bases lay outside the gene matches. CDR3: CASSFPGTRAYNEQFF. The CDR3 bases are TGTGCCAGCAGTTTCCCAGGGACTAGGGCATACAATGAGCAGTTCTTC.

The table lists this clonotype with a few counts. The chain couples TRBV29-1 to TRBJ2-2; TRBD1 matches 9 bases. CDR1 is SQVTM, CDR2 ANQGSEA, per germline. The CDR3 is made up of 12 amino acids. After removal of 6 bases from V and 8 bases from J, the junction contained 4 bases not matched to a gene. In nucleotides, the CDR3 is TGCAGCGTGGGGGACAGGGTGGGGGAGCTGTTTTTT. It translates to CSVGDRVGELFF.

This clonotype appeared a few times. The genes are TRBV4-2 and TRBJ2-1; the D is unclear. In germline, CDR1 is LGHNA, CDR2 YNFKEQ. CDR3 length equals 17 residues. Trimming left V 0 bases short and J 0 bases short, with 12 bases between. The CDR3 here is CASSQDLSTYSYNEQFF. CDR3 nucleotides: TGTGCCAGCAGCCAAGATCTAAGTACTTACTCCTACAATGAGCAGTTCTTC.

This rearrangement joins TRBV5-1 to TRBJ2-1, with 7 bases lining up with TRBD1. V shed 0 bases, J shed 5 bases, and the junction held 8 bases outside the gene matches. CDR1 is SGHRS, CDR2 YFSETQ, per germline. This CDR3 spans 16 amino acids. CDR3 region: CASSLGQGNSNNEQFF. CDR3 nucleotides: TGCGCCAGCAGCTTGGGACAGGGAAATAGCAACAATGAGCAGTTCTTC.

In nucleotides, the CDR3 is TGCAGCGTTGAAGAAAGGGCAGGGAGTACTGAAGCTTTCTTT. Amino acid sequence: CSVEERAGSTEAFF. This chain connects TRBV29-1 to TRBJ1-1, with D perhaps matching TRBD1 (5 bases). Trimming removed 0 bases from V and 5 bases from J, with 13 bases in between. This CDR3 contains 14 residues. Germline CDR1 SQVTM, CDR2 ANQGSEA.

This clonotype has just one count. V gene TRBV5-1 combines with J gene TRBJ2-7; the D call may be TRBD1 or TRBD2 (5 bases each). Germline V gene lookup returns CDR1 SGHRS and CDR2 YFSETQ. V dropped 5 bases and J dropped 6 bases, with 15 bases sitting between them. This CDR3 has 13 amino acids. CDR3 bases: TGCGCCAGCAGTACCGGGGCCTGGGGCGAGCAGTACTTC. Residues: CASSTGAWGEQYF.

This rearrangement joins TRBV5-1 to TRBJ2-1; 7 bases are shared with TRBD2. The CDR3 is 16 amino acids. Per the germline V gene, CDR1 is SGHRS and CDR2 is YFSETQ. With V trimmed by 0 bases and J by 2 bases, 5 bases remained unmatched. The CDR3 loop is CASSLDPGGAYNEQFF. CDR3 DNA: TGCGCCAGCAGCTTGGATCCGGGAGGTGCCTACAATGAGCAGTTCTTC.

At least ten counts were recorded for this clonotype. The chain is built from TRBV7-2 and TRBJ2-7; no reliable D call. The CDR3 consists of 12 residues. V dropped 1 base and J dropped 5 bases, with 6 bases sitting between them. CDR1 and CDR2 (germline): SGHTA, FQGNSA. DNA of the CDR3: TGTGCCAGCAGCTTAGGGACGAACGAGCAGTACTTC. Encoded protein: CASSLGTNEQYF.